The 14 T cell receptor beta chains presented below share a single source sample, sequenced in a study of identical twins. Using its own MiXCR run on the 5' RACE reads, TCRdb lists one record per CDR3 protein. This table has roughly 1,500,000 distinct CDR3 sequences, around 33% appearing once. Sequencing was done on a sample of cord blood. The receptors were gathered from a newborn girl in good health.

This CDR3 is CASSQGQAYYGYTF. DNA of the CDR3: TGTGCCAGCAGCCAAGGACAGGCCTACTATGGCTACACCTTC. This chain links TRBV3-1 with TRBJ1-2; D perhaps matches TRBD1 (6 bases). Per the germline V gene, CDR1 is LGHDT and CDR2 is YNNKEL (reference sequence). V lost 1 base to trimming and J lost 3 bases, with 9 bases between them. The CDR3 has 14 residues.

There are a few counts of this clonotype. V usage is TRBV3-1 and J usage is TRBJ1-2; 10 bases line up with TRBD1. Trimming removed 0 bases from V and 2 bases from J; junction bases left unmatched: 6. This CDR3 contains 17 residues. Germline V gene data show CDR1 as LGHDT and CDR2 as YNNKEL (reference sequence). The CDR3 here is CASSQDLATGGNYGYTF. The CDR3 DNA sequence: TGTGCCAGCAGCCAAGATTTGGCGACAGGGGGCAACTATGGCTACACCTTC.

The chain recombines TRBV9 with TRBJ2-1, with 7 bases identical to TRBD2. Germline loops: CDR1 SGDLS, CDR2 YYNGEE. This CDR3 is built from 16 residues. The V and J ends lost 0 bases and 7 bases, in that order; junction bases with no gene match: 10. DNA for the CDR3: TGTGCCAGCAGCGTAGGGGGTAGCGGGTCCTCTAATGAGCAGTTCTTC. It translates to CASSVGGSGSSNEQFF.

The chain employs TRBV5-1 and TRBJ2-2; D is undetermined. V lost 2 bases, J lost 7 bases, and 15 bases lay in between. From germline, CDR1 is SGHRS and CDR2 YFSETQ. The CDR3 contains 15 residues. CDR3 nucleotide sequence: TGCGCCAGCAGCTTAGGCATTCAACATGGCGGGGAGCTGTTTTTT. It encodes CASSLGIQHGGELFF.

In its sample, this clonotype was seen a few times. V gene TRBV27 combines with J gene TRBJ2-4, with 14 bases aligning to TRBD2. CDR1 MNHEY and CDR2 SMNVEV come from the germline V gene (reference sequence). V lost 7 bases and J lost 14; bases outside the gene matches: 10. The CDR3 totals 14 residues. The CDR3 spells CASNPGLAGAPEYF. For the CDR3, the DNA is TGTGCCAGCAATCCGGGACTAGCGGGAGCCCCGGAGTACTTC.

The chain carries TRBV6-1 and TRBJ2-3; D is perhaps TRBD2 (6 bases). The V gene's germline CDR1 is MNHNS and CDR2 SASEGT. V lost 1 base, J lost 4 bases, and 12 bases lay in between. The CDR3 is 15 residues long. CDR3 nucleotide sequence: TGTGCCAGCAGTGAAGTTGGGGGGACCGCAGATACGCAGTATTTT. Translating gives CASSEVGGTADTQYF.

Regarding this clonotype: A much larger clone sits a single nucleotide away, making a read error possible. The chain has TRBV27 and TRBJ2-1, with 8 bases identical to TRBD1. Trimming cost V 2 bases and J 10 bases; bases outside gene matches: 10. This CDR3 is built from 15 residues. Germline assignment: CDR1 MNHEY and CDR2 SMNVEV (reference sequence). The CDR3 DNA is TGTGCCAGCAGTTTAGGCAGGGGGCGCACCTACGAGCAGTTCTTC. Amino acid sequence: CASSLGRGRTYEQFF.

This clonotype was seen just once. The rearrangement uses TRBV10-3 and TRBJ2-3; TRBD2 matches at 11 bases. CDR3 size: 13 residues. The germline gives CDR1 ENHRY, CDR2 SYGVKD. CDR3 nucleotide sequence: TGTGCTGTTAGCGGGGGGGCAACAGATACGCAGTATTTT. It is translated as CAVSGGATDTQYF.

Concerning this clonotype: This sequence may be a read error, since a much larger clone differs from it by one base. The chain is built from TRBV4-2 and TRBJ2-1; D call uncertain. CDR1 is LGHNA, CDR2 YNFKEQ, per germline. V was clipped by 4 bases and J by 10 bases, with 17 bases between them. The CDR3 spans 14 residues. The DNA for the CDR3 is TGTGCCAGCAGCCCAGCCGCTGCCTCCTACGAGCAGTTCTTC. It is translated as CASSPAAASYEQFF.

The chain employs TRBV27 and TRBJ2-1, with D perhaps matching TRBD2 (5 bases). Between the trimmed V and J ends, which lost 6 bases and 0 bases, there was a span of 15 bases. From germline, CDR1 is MNHEY and CDR2 SMNVEV (reference sequence). The CDR3 runs 16 residues. The CDR3 reads CASRAFLASSYNEQFF. In DNA form, the CDR3 reads TGTGCCAGCAGAGCCTTTCTAGCTAGCTCCTACAATGAGCAGTTCTTC.

This clonotype was counted only a few times. The CDR3 loop is CASSLGASGNTGELFF. In nucleotides, the CDR3 is TGCGCCAGCAGCTTGGGTGCTAGCGGGAACACCGGGGAGCTGTTTTTT. This chain joins TRBV5-1 and TRBJ2-2; 7 nucleotides line up with TRBD2. Losses at the gene ends were 0 bases for V and 1 base for J; bases not matched to a gene: 3. The length of the CDR3 is 16 residues. Germline CDR1 and CDR2: SGHRS and YFSETQ.

The rearrangement joins TRBV7-2 to TRBJ1-2, with 8 bases fitting TRBD1. CDR1 SGHTA and CDR2 FQGNSA come from the germline V gene. Germline trimming cut 5 bases from V and 0 bases from J; bases unmatched to any gene: 5. The CDR3 runs 15 residues. The CDR3 bases are TGTGCCAGCAGCCCGAGGACAGGGCCTAACTATGGCTACACCTTC. Protein: CASSPRTGPNYGYTF.

The V call is TRBV12-3 or TRBV12-4, the J call TRBJ2-7; D possibly corresponds to TRBD2 (6 bases). The ends were cut back, 5 bases at V and 9 bases at J, with 14 bases in the middle. The CDR3 extends over 12 amino acids. The CDR3 is CASSPDRLGQYF. The CDR3 DNA reads TGTGCCAGCAGTCCGGACCGACTAGGGCAGTACTTC.

This clonotype was seen at least ten times. V is TRBV5-1 and J is TRBJ1-2; possibly TRBD1 for D (6 bases). The V gene's germline CDR1 is SGHRS and CDR2 YFSETQ. The V end was cut by 1 base, the J end by 6 bases, with 7 bases between. CDR3 length equals 12 residues. The chain's CDR3 is CASSLTGNGYTF. The CDR3 region has the DNA TGCGCCAGCAGCTTGACAGGGAATGGCTACACCTTC.